Presented here are 15 T cell receptor beta chains from one specimen sequenced in a study of T cells in Graves' hyperthyroidism and ophthalmopathy. Amplified regions were TCR beta CDR3 sequences from RNA transcripts. During a first-round RT-PCR of the TCR CDR3, the HTBI primer set was used. TCRdb fed the multiplex PCR reads into MiXCR, producing one record per CDR3 protein. Here the sample spans hundreds of thousands of distinct CDR3 sequences, around 46% being singletons. Sequencing used peripheral blood or thyroid tissue (not recorded which). These TCRs come from a woman aged 18 to 35 with Graves' hyperthyroidism.

The chain couples TRBV7-3 to TRBJ2-2; 9 nucleotides match TRBD2. The CDR3 has 15 amino acids. Germline V gives CDR1 SGHTA, CDR2 FQGTGA. V was pared by 0 bases and J by 5 bases, with 1 base of the junction left unmatched. The CDR3 protein is CASSLTLAGTGELFF. CDR3 in DNA: TGTGCCAGCAGCTTAACCCTAGCGGGGACCGGGGAGCTGTTTTTT.

The V and J genes are TRBV29-1 and TRBJ1-2, with D possibly matching TRBD1 (5 bases). Germline V lookup: CDR1 SQVTM, CDR2 ANQGSEA. The ends were cut back, 8 bases at V and 6 bases at J, with 19 bases in the middle. The CDR3 extends over 13 amino acids. The CDR3 nucleotides read TGCAGCATAACCGGGACCCCCTTTAATGGCTACACCTTC. It codes for CSITGTPFNGYTF.

As regards this clonotype: Germline and junction disagree at one end, which may indicate a read error. The rearrangement uses TRBV2 and TRBJ1-2, with 8 bases that match TRBD1. The CDR3 extends over 13 amino acids. CDR1 is SNHLY, CDR2 FYNNEI, per germline. The CDR3 DNA follows: TGCGCCAGCAGCCTCAGGGGGCTGGGGGGCTACACCTTC. It is translated as CASSLRGLGGYTF. The whole variable domain, remainder taken from reference TRBV2 and TRBJ1-2, is EPEVTQTPSHQVTQMGQEVILRCVPISNHLYFYWYRQILGQKVEFLVSFYNNEISEKSEIFDDQFSVERPDGSNFTLKIRSTKLEDSAMYFCASSLRGLGGYTFGSGTRLTVV.

This clonotype was counted only a few times. The chain joins TRBV2 to TRBJ2-7; D gene unclear. There are 14 residues in the CDR3. Germline V gives CDR1 SNHLY, CDR2 FYNNEI. Trimming took 2 bases from V and 0 from J, leaving 8 bases between them. In DNA form, the CDR3 reads TGTGCCAGCAGTGAACAGTTGAGCTCCTACGAGCAGTACTTC. Translated: CASSEQLSSYEQYF. The full variable domain, with the rest looked up from reference TRBV2 and TRBJ2-7, is EPEVTQTPSHQVTQMGQEVILRCVPISNHLYFYWYRQILGQKVEFLVSFYNNEISEKSEIFDDQFSVERPDGSNFTLKIRSTKLEDSAMYFCASSEQLSSYEQYFGPGTRLTVT.

A note on this clonotype: One end of the junction fails to match germline, which may point to a read error. This chain links TRBV7-2 with TRBJ2-5; 9 bases align to TRBD2. The CDR3 consists of 16 residues. Germline V gene lookup returns CDR1 SGHTA and CDR2 FQGNSA. The CDR3 is CASSQGGRANEETQYF. CDR3 nucleotide sequence: TGCGCCAGCAGCCAAGGCGGGAGGGCCAATGAAGAGACCCAGTACTTC.

This clonotype showed up just a few times. The gene calls are TRBV7-2 and TRBJ2-7, with D possibly matching TRBD2 (5 bases). This CDR3 is built from 16 residues. Germline V gene lookup returns CDR1 SGHTA and CDR2 FQGNSA. V was trimmed by 1 base and J by 2 bases, leaving 15 bases between them. CDR3 residues: CASSLDWLAPAYEQYF. The CDR3 nucleotides are TGTGCCAGCAGCTTAGATTGGCTAGCTCCTGCCTACGAGCAGTACTTC.

In its sample, this clonotype was seen a few times. The CDR3 is CSASTGNGEQYF. CDR3 nucleotides: TGCAGTGCTAGTACCGGGAACGGGGAGCAGTACTTC. This chain joins TRBV20-1 and TRBJ2-7; the D gene is possibly TRBD2 (5 bases). CDR3 length: 12 residues. The germline V gene has CDR1 DFQATT and CDR2 SNEGSKA (reference sequence). V was trimmed by 3 bases and J by 7 bases, leaving 13 bases between them.

This sequence joins TRBV25-1 and TRBJ1-6, with D possibly being TRBD1 (5 bases). The germline V and J ends were trimmed by 5 bases and 7 bases, with 15 bases remaining between them. This CDR3 has 15 amino acids. CDR1 and CDR2 (germline): MGHDK, SYGVNS. CDR3 residues: CASSLWQGGNSPLHF. CDR3 DNA: TGTGCCAGCAGTTTATGGCAGGGCGGAAATTCACCCCTCCACTTT.

This sequence joins TRBV5-1 and TRBJ2-2; TRBD1 is a possible D gene (6 bases). The CDR3 is 16 amino acids. V gave up 0 bases and J gave up 0 bases, with 9 bases separating them. Germline V CDR1 and CDR2: SGHRS, YFSETQ. DNA of the CDR3: TGCGCCAGCAGCTTGGAATGGACAGCGAACACCGGGGAGCTGTTTTTT. This gives the protein CASSLEWTANTGELFF.

This clonotype has only a few counts. V gene TRBV20-1 combines with J gene TRBJ1-6; a possible D gene is TRBD1 (6 bases). Trimming cost V 3 bases and J 8 bases, with 11 bases left between them. The CDR3 spans 13 residues. The germline CDR1 and CDR2 sequences are DFQATT and SNEGSKA (reference sequence). CDR3 bases: TGCAGTGCTAGGTACAGGGCTGATTCACCCCTCCACTTT. Translating gives CSARYRADSPLHF.

This clonotype was observed a few times. CDR3 DNA: TGTGCCAGCAGCCTGACCGGGACAGGGGGCGAGCAGTACTTC. Its protein is CASSLTGTGGEQYF. The chain uses TRBV7-9 and TRBJ2-7, with 11 bases aligning to TRBD1. This CDR3 region has 14 residues. From germline, CDR1 is SEHNR and CDR2 FQNEAQ (reference sequence). The junction had 6 bases not matched to a gene; V was cut back by 5 bases and J by 6 bases.

This chain joins TRBV12-3 or TRBV12-4 and TRBJ1-5; D ambiguous. Between the trimmed V and J ends, which lost 6 bases and 3 bases, there was a span of 15 bases. The CDR3 contains 15 residues. The CDR3 is CASSQRRENNQPQHF. The CDR3, as DNA: TGTGCCAGCAGCCAAAGGCGGGAGAACAATCAGCCCCAGCATTTT.

This clonotype was picked up one time. DNA of the CDR3: TGCAGTGCTAAGGGACTAGCGGAGGGGAGAGGACCCCAAGAGACCCAGTACTTC. This translates into CSAKGLAEGRGPQETQYF. This chain links TRBV20-1 with TRBJ2-5; 11 bases line up with TRBD2. J lost 1 base, V lost 4 bases, and 14 bases had no gene match. CDR3 length: 18 amino acids. Looked up from germline, CDR1 is DFQATT and CDR2 is SNEGSKA (reference sequence).

The chain links TRBV29-1 to TRBJ1-2, with TRBD1 matching 7 bases. This CDR3 comprises 12 residues. The germline gives CDR1 SQVTM, CDR2 ANQGSEA. V was clipped by 8 bases and J by 7 bases; unmatched bases: 10. CDR3 bases: TGCAGCAGTCTTACAGGGGCGGGTGGCTACACCTTC. This encodes CSSLTGAGGYTF.

The rearrangement links TRBV20-1 to TRBJ2-7; no definite D call. The CDR3 is made up of 13 amino acids. The germline V gene encodes CDR1 DFQATT and CDR2 SNEGSKA (reference sequence). The V and J ends lost 6 bases and 1 base respectively, with 13 bases between them. The CDR3 DNA is TGCAGTGCCACCTCCCGGCTATCCTACGAGCAGTACTTC. It is translated as CSATSRLSYEQYF.